Below are 13 T cell receptor beta chains sequenced from a single sample in a study of blood T cell repertoires in COVID-19 (dated by TCRdb to 2020 to 2021). Receptors were amplified or captured by the immunoSEQ multiplex PCR assay. TCRdb carries this immuneACCESS record with in-frame sequences only. Its versions omit some clonotypes, under half of them owing to an unresolved V gene in the studies checked, with the rest unexplained. The sample has under 80,000 clones on record, roughly four fifths of them singletons. The ten largest make up around 5.6% of the sample. Sequencing was carried out using peripheral blood. The receptors here all came from a woman aged 55-69 years with acute or convalescent COVID-19.

The gene calls are TRBV5-6 and TRBJ1-3; D might be TRBD1 (6 bases). Trimming removed 3 bases at V and 0 bases at J, with 10 bases between. The CDR3 is made up of 15 amino acids. Germline V gives CDR1 SGHDT, CDR2 YYEEEE. CDR3 DNA: TGTGCCAGCAGCTATGGACAGCTCTCTGGAAACACCATATATTTT. Translating gives CASSYGQLSGNTIYF.

The V call is TRBV29-1, the J call TRBJ2-2; possible D gene TRBD2, 7 bases. The CDR3 runs to 14 residues. The germline V gene has CDR1 SQVTM and CDR2 ANQGSEA. Trimming took off 3 bases at V and 4 bases at J, with 12 bases between the two ends. CDR3 residues: CSVDAGAVTGELFF. The CDR3 region has the DNA TGCAGCGTTGACGCGGGGGCCGTCACCGGGGAGCTGTTTTTT.

This chain links TRBV5-4 with TRBJ1-3, with 9 bases matching TRBD1. With V trimmed by 4 bases and J by 4 bases, 12 bases remained unmatched. The CDR3 sequence is 17 residues long. Germline CDR1 SGHNT, CDR2 YYREEE (reference sequence). CDR3 DNA sequence: TGTGCCAGCAGCATTGTCCTGGGACAGGGAAGAGGAAACACCATATATTTT. Its protein product is CASSIVLGQGRGNTIYF.

The gene calls are TRBV6-5 and TRBJ1-2; TRBD1 aligns across 8 bases. V shed 5 bases and J 2 bases; nucleotides not matched to a gene: 4. Germline V gene sequence: CDR1 MNHEY, CDR2 SVGAGI. This CDR3 region has 14 residues. CDR3 in amino acids: CASSRGQGNYGYTF. Here the CDR3 DNA reads TGTGCCAGCAGTCGAGGACAGGGCAACTATGGCTACACCTTC.

The J gene is TRBJ1-6, the V gene TRBV4-1; perhaps TRBD1 as D (6 bases). CDR3 size: 16 residues. The V gene lost 3 bases and the J gene lost 0 bases, with 9 bases spanning the gap. The germline V gene encodes CDR1 MGHRA and CDR2 YSYEKL. The CDR3 spells CASSHGQSSYNSPLHF. The CDR3 nucleotides are TGCGCCAGCAGCCATGGACAGAGCTCCTATAATTCACCCCTCCACTTT.

This clone was seen only a few times. The gene calls are TRBV16 and TRBJ2-1; 10 positions match TRBD1. Per the germline V gene, CDR1 is KGHSY and CDR2 is FQNENV. Germline trimming cut 5 bases from V and 4 bases from J; bases unmatched to any gene: 5. The CDR3 extends over 15 amino acids. The CDR3 nucleotides read TGTGCCAGCAGCGCCGGGACAGGGGCTTACAATGAGCAGTTCTTC. This gives the protein CASSAGTGAYNEQFF.

The genes are TRBV6-5 and TRBJ1-1, with a possible D match to TRBD1 (6 bases). The germline gives CDR1 MNHEY, CDR2 SVGAGI. V was trimmed by 11 bases and J by 4 bases, leaving 20 bases between them. The CDR3 loop spans 14 amino acids. CDR3 nucleotides: TGTGCCTCCCCCTCGGGGGGCTATGGCACTGAAGCTTTCTTT. This sequence encodes CASPSGGYGTEAFF.

The rearrangement joins TRBV19 to TRBJ2-2; possibly TRBD2 for D (5 bases). V was pared by 4 bases and J by 2 bases, with 11 bases between. The CDR3 sequence is 15 residues long. Germline CDR1 reads LNHDA; CDR2 reads SQIVND (reference sequence). In nucleotides, the CDR3 is TGTGCCAGTAGTAAAAGCGGTGTAAACACCGGGGAGCTGTTTTTT. Its translation is CASSKSGVNTGELFF.

J is TRBJ2-7 and V is TRBV19, with 7 positions matching TRBD1. The CDR3 is 14 residues long. The J segment lost 3 bases and the V segment lost 6 bases, leaving 8 bases of the junction unmatched. Germline values: CDR1 LNHDA, CDR2 SQIVND (reference sequence). The CDR3 here is CASSANDRDYEQYF. Here the CDR3 DNA reads TGTGCCAGTAGCGCCAACGACAGGGACTACGAGCAGTACTTC.

The gene calls are TRBV5-1 and TRBJ1-1; 7 bases fit TRBD1. V lost 1 base to trimming and J lost 1 base; unmatched junction nucleotides: 4. Germline V gives CDR1 SGHRS, CDR2 YFSETQ. The CDR3 spans 15 residues. As DNA, the CDR3 is TGCGCCAGCAGCTTGAGGGGGCTCGGGAACACTGAAGCTTTCTTT. This gives the protein CASSLRGLGNTEAFF.

The chain joins TRBV6-1 to TRBJ1-3; tentative D call: TRBD1 (6 bases). V lost 3 bases and J 0 bases, leaving 21 bases between the germline ends. This CDR3 region has 19 residues. Germline V gives CDR1 MNHNS, CDR2 SASEGT. CDR3 amino acids: CASSDLQGLTVRSGNTIYF. CDR3 sequence (DNA): TGTGCCAGCAGTGACCTACAGGGTTTGACAGTCCGCTCTGGAAACACCATATATTTT.

The chain is built from TRBV19 and TRBJ1-6; 7 bases agree with TRBD1. V gave up 10 bases and J gave up 8 bases; unmatched junction bases: 8. Germline loops: CDR1 LNHDA, CDR2 SQIVND (reference sequence). The CDR3 is 13 amino acids. Here the CDR3 reads CATQGTDHSPLHF. CDR3 bases: TGTGCCACCCAAGGGACAGATCATTCACCCCTCCACTTT.

This chain joins TRBV19 and TRBJ2-2; 11 nucleotides agree with TRBD1. Germline CDR1 is LNHDA and CDR2 is SQIVND (reference sequence). Trimming removed 2 bases from V and 3 bases from J; junction bases left unmatched: 5. This CDR3 has 17 residues. The CDR3 region is CASSIRGTGGDTGELFF. The DNA for the CDR3 is TGTGCCAGTAGTATACGGGGGACAGGGGGAGACACCGGGGAGCTGTTTTTT.